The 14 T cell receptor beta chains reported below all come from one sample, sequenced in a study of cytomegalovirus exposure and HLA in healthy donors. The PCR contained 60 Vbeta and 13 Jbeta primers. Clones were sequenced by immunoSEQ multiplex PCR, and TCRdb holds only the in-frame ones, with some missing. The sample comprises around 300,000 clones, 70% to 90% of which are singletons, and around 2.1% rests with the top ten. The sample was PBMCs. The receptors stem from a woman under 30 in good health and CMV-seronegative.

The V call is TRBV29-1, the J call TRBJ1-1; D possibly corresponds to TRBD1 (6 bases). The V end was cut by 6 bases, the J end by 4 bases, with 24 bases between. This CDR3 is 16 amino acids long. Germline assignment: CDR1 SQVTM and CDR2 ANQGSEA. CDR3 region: CSVDPAGGGFTTEAFF. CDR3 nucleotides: TGCAGCGTCGACCCGGCTGGGGGGGGCTTCACCACTGAAGCTTTCTTT.

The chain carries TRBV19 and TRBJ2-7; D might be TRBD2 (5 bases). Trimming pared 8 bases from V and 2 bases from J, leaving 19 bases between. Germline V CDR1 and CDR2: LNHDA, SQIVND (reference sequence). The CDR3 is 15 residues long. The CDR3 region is CASANPSYGTYEQYF. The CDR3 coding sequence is TGTGCCAGTGCCAACCCGAGTTACGGGACCTACGAGCAGTACTTC.

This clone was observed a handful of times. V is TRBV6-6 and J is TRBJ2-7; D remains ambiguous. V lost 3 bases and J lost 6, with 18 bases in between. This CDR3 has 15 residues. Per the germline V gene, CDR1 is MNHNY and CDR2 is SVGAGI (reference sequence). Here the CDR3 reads CASSYQAGRPPEQYF. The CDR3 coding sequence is TGTGCCAGCAGTTATCAGGCCGGCCGGCCGCCCGAGCAGTACTTC.

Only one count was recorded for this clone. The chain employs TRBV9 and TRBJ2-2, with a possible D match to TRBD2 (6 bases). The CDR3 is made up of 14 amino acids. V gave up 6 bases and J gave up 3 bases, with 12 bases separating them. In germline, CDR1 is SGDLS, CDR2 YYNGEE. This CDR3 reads CASTRGWDTGELFF. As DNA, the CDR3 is TGTGCCAGCACTCGGGGGTGGGACACCGGGGAGCTGTTTTTT.

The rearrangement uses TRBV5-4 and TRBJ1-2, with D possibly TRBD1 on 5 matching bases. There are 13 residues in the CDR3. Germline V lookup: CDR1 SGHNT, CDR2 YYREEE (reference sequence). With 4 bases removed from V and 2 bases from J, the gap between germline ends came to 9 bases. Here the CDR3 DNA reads TGTGCCAGCAGCCCGCGGGACAACTATGGCTACACCTTC. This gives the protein CASSPRDNYGYTF.

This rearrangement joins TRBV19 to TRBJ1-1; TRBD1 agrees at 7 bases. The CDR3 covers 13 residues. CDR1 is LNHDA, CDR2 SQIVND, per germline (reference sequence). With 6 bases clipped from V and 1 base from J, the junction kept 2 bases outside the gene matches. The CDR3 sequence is CASRDRSNTEAFF. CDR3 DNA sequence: TGTGCCAGTAGGGACAGGTCGAACACTGAAGCTTTCTTT.

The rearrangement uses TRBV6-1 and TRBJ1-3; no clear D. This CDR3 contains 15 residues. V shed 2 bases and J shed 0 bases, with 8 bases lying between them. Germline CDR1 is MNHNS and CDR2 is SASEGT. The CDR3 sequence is CASSERSLSGNTIYF. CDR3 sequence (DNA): TGTGCCAGCAGTGAACGGAGTCTCTCTGGAAACACCATATATTTT.

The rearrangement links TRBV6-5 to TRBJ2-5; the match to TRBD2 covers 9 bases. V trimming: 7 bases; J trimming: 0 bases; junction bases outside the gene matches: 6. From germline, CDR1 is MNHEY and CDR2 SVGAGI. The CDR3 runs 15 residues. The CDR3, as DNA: TGTGCCAGCACCCCGGCGGGGGGGTACCAAGAGACCCAGTACTTC. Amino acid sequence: CASTPAGGYQETQYF.

The CDR3 is CASSLRWRRDSPLHF. The CDR3 DNA is TGTGCCAGCAGTTTACGATGGAGGCGGGATTCACCCCTCCACTTT. The V gene is TRBV27, the J gene TRBJ1-6; no reliable D call. The CDR3 length is 15 residues. The germline V and J ends were trimmed by 2 bases and 8 bases, with 13 bases remaining between them. CDR1 is MNHEY, CDR2 SMNVEV, per germline (reference sequence).

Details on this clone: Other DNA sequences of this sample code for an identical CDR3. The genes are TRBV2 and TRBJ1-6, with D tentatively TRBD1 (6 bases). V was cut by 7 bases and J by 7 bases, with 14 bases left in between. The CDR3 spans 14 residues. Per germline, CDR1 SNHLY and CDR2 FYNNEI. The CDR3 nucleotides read TGTGCCAGCAAGGGCCAGGGGCAAAATTCACCCCTCCACTTT. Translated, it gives CASKGQGQNSPLHF.

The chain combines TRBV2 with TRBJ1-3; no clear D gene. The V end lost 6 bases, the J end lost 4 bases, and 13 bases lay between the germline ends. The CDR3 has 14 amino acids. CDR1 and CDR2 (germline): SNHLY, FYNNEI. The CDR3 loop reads CASRESVSGNTIYF. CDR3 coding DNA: TGTGCCAGCAGAGAGAGTGTTTCAGGAAACACCATATATTTT. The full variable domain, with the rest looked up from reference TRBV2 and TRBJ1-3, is EPEVTQTPSHQVTQMGQEVILRCVPISNHLYFYWYRQILGQKVEFLVSFYNNEISEKSEIFDDQFSVERPDGSNFTLKIRSTKLEDSAMYFCASRESVSGNTIYFGEGSWLTVV.

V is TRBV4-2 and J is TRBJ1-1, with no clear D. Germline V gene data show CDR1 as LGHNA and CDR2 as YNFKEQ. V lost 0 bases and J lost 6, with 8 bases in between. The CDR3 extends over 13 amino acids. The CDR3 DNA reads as TGTGCCAGCAGCCAAGATAGCCGGCCTGAAGCTTTCTTT. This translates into CASSQDSRPEAFF.

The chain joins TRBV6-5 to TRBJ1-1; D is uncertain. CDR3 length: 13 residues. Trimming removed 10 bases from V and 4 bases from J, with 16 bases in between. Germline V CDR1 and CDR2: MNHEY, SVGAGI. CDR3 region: CATHRGPSTEAFF. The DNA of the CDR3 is TGTGCCACACACCGAGGGCCAAGCACTGAAGCTTTCTTT.

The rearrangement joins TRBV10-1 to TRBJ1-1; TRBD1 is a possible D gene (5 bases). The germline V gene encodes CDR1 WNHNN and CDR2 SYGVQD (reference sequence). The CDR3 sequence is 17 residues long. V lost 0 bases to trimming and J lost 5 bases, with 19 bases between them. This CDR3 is CASSESVFVGARTEAFF. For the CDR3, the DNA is TGCGCCAGCAGTGAGTCGGTCTTCGTTGGGGCGCGGACTGAAGCTTTCTTT.